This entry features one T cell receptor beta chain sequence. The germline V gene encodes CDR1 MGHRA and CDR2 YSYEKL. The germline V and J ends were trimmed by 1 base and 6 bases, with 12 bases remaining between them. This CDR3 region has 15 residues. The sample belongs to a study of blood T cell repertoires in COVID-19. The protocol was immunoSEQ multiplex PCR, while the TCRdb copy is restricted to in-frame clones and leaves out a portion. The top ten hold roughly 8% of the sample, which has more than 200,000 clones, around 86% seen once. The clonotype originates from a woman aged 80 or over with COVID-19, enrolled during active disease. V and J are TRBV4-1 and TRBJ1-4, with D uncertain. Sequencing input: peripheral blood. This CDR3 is CASSQVRGGDEKLFF. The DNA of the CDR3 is TGCGCCAGCAGCCAAGTACGGGGAGGAGATGAAAAACTGTTTTTT.